This T cell receptor beta chain stems from a study of T-cell reconstitution after alpha-beta-depleted transplantation in children (dated by TCRdb to the mid-2010s). Regarding the study in general: T-cell immune reconstitution after TCRalphabeta/CD19-depleted allogeneic hematopoietic cell transplantation in children was quantitatively tracked in the study by means of TCR repertoire profiling.

The library was produced with PCR. For sequencing, an Illumina HiSeq 2500 was employed. Molecular barcoding was employed in the preparation of TCR libraries, with unique molecular identifiers being used to normalize TCRbeta repertoire quantification. The public reads were reprocessed in TCRdb via fastp at Q25 and MiXCR, keeping in-frame beta chains. Rows are combined by CDR3 protein, so each entry shows the most common genes and DNA. The sample table contains 260,000 or so distinct CDR3 sequences; only one count was recorded for around 11% of them. The ten biggest clones cover 2% to 3% of the sample. Remarks on this clonotype: The clone's antigen remains unknown. No much larger clonotype is one base removed from it; base qualities were not supplied.

The germline V gene encodes CDR1 DFQATT and CDR2 SNEGSKA (reference sequence). V is pruned by 1 base and J by 1 base, leaving 3 bases of the junction without a gene match. Taken from cysteine to phenylalanine, the CDR3 has 14 residues. Only CDR3 DNA is held: 42 bases, read in frame from base 1. The TCR was taken from a human donor who donated a stem cell graft to a child with acute lymphoblastic leukemia. The sequence links TRBV20-1 to TRBJ1-1, and 7 bases in between align with TRBD1. The sample here was PBMCs from the stem cell graft donor, taken from the stem cell graft. The bases read TGCAGTGCTAGAGGTCAGGGGGGGAACACTGAAGCTTTCTTT. It encodes CSARGQGGNTEAFF.